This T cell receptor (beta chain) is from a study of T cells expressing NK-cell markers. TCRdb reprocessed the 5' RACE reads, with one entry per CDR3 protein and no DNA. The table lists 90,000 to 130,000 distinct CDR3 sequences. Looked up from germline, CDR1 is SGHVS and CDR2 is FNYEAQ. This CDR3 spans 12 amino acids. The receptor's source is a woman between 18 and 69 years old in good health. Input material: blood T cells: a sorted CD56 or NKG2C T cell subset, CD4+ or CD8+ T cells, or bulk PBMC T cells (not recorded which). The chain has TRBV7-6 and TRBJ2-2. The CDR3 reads CASSMGTGELFF.